This is a list of T cell receptor beta chains from one sample in a study of cytomegalovirus exposure and HLA in healthy donors. Some clones are missing from TCRdb's copy, which holds only in-frame ones; the method was immunoSEQ multiplex PCR. The table records some 120,000 clones, 80% to 85% of them present only once. Specimen: PBMCs. Receptors originate from a human donor in good health. CDR3s include the opening cysteine and the closing phenylalanine or tryptophan. A D gene is named only where the DNA matches it firmly. Some rows have no size entry. The others give once, few or many, or a class for an expanded clone.

CATSNRGQEEKLFF	TGTGCCACCAGTAACAGGGGGCAGGAGGAAAAACTGTTTTTT	TRBD1	TRBV10-3	TRBJ1-4	few
CASSPSGTGFEKLFF	TGTGCCAGCAGCCCCTCCGGGACAGGGTTTGAAAAACTGTTTTTT	TRBD1	TRBV9	TRBJ1-4	NA
CASSEKQGFQPQHF	TGTGCCAGCAGTGAAAAACAGGGGTTCCAGCCCCAGCATTTT	TRBD1	TRBV2	TRBJ1-5	once
CASSLARTGSPREQYF	TGTGCCAGCAGCTTAGCCAGGACAGGAAGTCCGCGCGAGCAGTACTTC	TRBD1	TRBV7-9	TRBJ2-7	NA
CASSLAAGGQPQHF	TGTGCCAGCAGTTTAGCGGCCGGCGGGCAGCCCCAGCATTTT	NA	TRBV28	TRBJ1-5	NA
CASSVEGQGLIRAFF	TGTGCCAGCAGCGTGGAAGGACAGGGGCTTATTCGGGCTTTCTTT	TRBD1	TRBV9	TRBJ1-1	once
CASRRGTGFNEQYF	TGTGCCAGCAGGCGTGGGACAGGGTTCAACGAGCAGTACTTC	TRBD1	TRBV6-5	TRBJ2-7	NA
CSASGQFVHEQYF	TGCAGCGCCTCGGGACAGTTCGTCCACGAGCAGTACTTC	TRBD1	TRBV29-1	TRBJ2-7	NA
CAIILSSSYNEQFF	TGTGCCATCATACTGTCAAGCTCCTACAATGAGCAGTTCTTC	NA	TRBV10-3	TRBJ2-1	few
CASKRGVNNEQFF	TGTGCCAGCAAGCGGGGGGTTAACAATGAGCAGTTCTTC	TRBD2	TRBV2	TRBJ2-1	NA
CSVEDPGGVWETQYF	TGCAGCGTTGAAGATCCAGGGGGCGTATGGGAGACCCAGTACTTC	TRBD1	TRBV29-1	TRBJ2-5	NA
CASSVPLRDRDEKLFF	TGTGCCAGCAGCGTACCCTTGAGGGACAGGGATGAAAAACTGTTTTTT	TRBD1	TRBV9	TRBJ1-4	NA
CASSSQGAQPNSPLHF	TGTGCCAGCAGCTCTCAGGGGGCGCAGCCTAATTCACCCCTCCACTTT	TRBD1	TRBV7-9	TRBJ1-6	NA
CASSSASSPGTGFVTGELFF	TGTGCCAGCAGCTCTGCTAGCTCCCCCGGGACAGGGTTTGTCACCGGGGAGCTGTTTTTT	TRBD1	TRBV28	TRBJ2-2	NA
CATSRTWGGARGSNEKLFF	TGTGCCACCAGCAGAACCTGGGGTGGGGCGAGAGGTTCTAATGAAAAACTGTTTTTT	NA	TRBV15	TRBJ1-4	NA
CASSEGAAGRGDTQYF	TGTGCCAGCAGCGAAGGGGCAGCGGGGCGAGGGGATACGCAGTATTTT	TRBD2	TRBV7-8	TRBJ2-3	NA
CASSSPGNPLSYEQYF	TGTGCCAGCAGTTCACCAGGGAATCCCCTCTCCTACGAGCAGTACTTC	NA	TRBV6-5	TRBJ2-7	NA
CASSAPGTGRPYNSPLHF	TGTGCCAGCAGTGCCCCGGGGACAGGGCGCCCCTATAATTCACCCCTCCACTTT	TRBD1	TRBV28	TRBJ1-6	NA
CASSLDRGVNQPQHF	TGTGCCAGCAGCTTAGACAGGGGAGTGAATCAGCCCCAGCATTTT	TRBD1	TRBV7-9	TRBJ1-5	NA
CASSYSGNTDTQYF	TGTGCCAGCAGTTATTCGGGGAACACAGATACGCAGTATTTT	NA	TRBV6-6	TRBJ2-3	NA
CASSDRDRGSYEQYF	TGCGCCAGCAGCGACCGGGACAGGGGTTCCTACGAGCAGTACTTC	TRBD1	TRBV4-1	TRBJ2-7	NA
CATAMKRGTDTQYF	TGTGCCACCGCGATGAAACGGGGCACAGATACGCAGTATTTT	NA	TRBV19	TRBJ2-3	NA
CASSPGLVYNEQFF	TGTGCCAGTAGTCCAGGACTAGTCTACAATGAGCAGTTCTTC	TRBD2	TRBV19	TRBJ2-1	NA
CASSLGQGVETQYF	TGTGCCAGCAGCCTAGGACAGGGGGTGGAGACCCAGTACTTC	TRBD1	TRBV9	TRBJ2-5	NA
CASSLDGGGAYEQFF	TGTGCTAGCAGCTTAGACGGCGGCGGGGCCTATGAGCAGTTCTTC	NA	TRBV7-7	TRBJ2-1	NA
CASSLGDSGQPQHF	TGTGCCAGCAGCTTGGGGGACTCCGGGCAGCCCCAGCATTTT	NA	TRBV6-1	TRBJ1-5	NA
CASSQWGQGVPGSQTDEKLFF	TGCGCCAGCAGCCAATGGGGACAGGGGGTGCCTGGGTCCCAAACGGACGAAAAACTGTTTTTT	TRBD1	TRBV4-1	TRBJ1-4	NA
CASSLGSDEQFF	TGTGCCAGCAGCTTGGGGTCGGATGAGCAGTTCTTC	NA	TRBV5-4	TRBJ2-1	NA
CASSYWTDSETQYF	TGTGCCAGCAGCTACTGGACAGACTCGGAGACCCAGTACTTC	NA	TRBV14	TRBJ2-5	once